This TCR beta chain emerged from a study of blood T cell repertoires in COVID-19. Study-level information: PBMCs, B-cell-depleted T cells, or T cells were the source of the cDNA or gDNA that made up the material.

In the study's own analysis: Quantification of nucleated cells was approximated via reference gene primer amplification. The protocol was immunoSEQ multiplex PCR, while the TCRdb copy is restricted to in-frame clones and leaves out a portion. Clone size and the V and J calls come from that table; the DNA yielded D and trimming. The table records around 180,000 clones, approximately 80% of them present only once. V shed 4 bases, J shed 7 bases, and the junction held 9 bases outside the gene matches. Germline V gene sequence: CDR1 SGDLS, CDR2 YYNGEE. This CDR3 region has 16 residues. The sequenced sample was peripheral blood. The receptor's source is a woman older than 75 with COVID-19, enrolled during active disease. V gene TRBV9 combines with J gene TRBJ2-1, with TRBD2 identical over 12 bases. The CDR3 sequence is CASSPRLAGAQNEQFF. Written as DNA, the CDR3 is TGTGCCAGCAGCCCCCGACTAGCGGGGGCACAGAATGAGCAGTTCTTC.